These T cell receptor beta chains were read from a single sample in a study of cytomegalovirus exposure and HLA in healthy donors. Sequenced by immunoSEQ multiplex PCR; TCRdb stores in-frame clones only, minus some. The data hold about 240,000 clones, with approximately 90% observed a single time. The sequenced sample consisted of PBMCs. These receptors all come from a young man in good health and CMV-seronegative. The CDR3 runs from the conserved cysteine through the conserved F or W. D genes are given only for firm matches. Part of the rows lack a size; the others show once, few, many or a class for expanded clones.

D	V	size	J	length	DNA	CDR3
TRBD2	TRBV7-8	NA	TRBJ2-7	15	TGTGCCAGCAGCTCACTAGCGGGAGGGCCTTACGAGCAGTACTTC	CASSSLAGGPYEQYF
TRBD2	TRBV11-2	NA	TRBJ2-3	13	TGTGCCAGCGGCGGGAGGGCCTCCAATACGCAGTATTTT	CASGGRASNTQYF
NA	TRBV18	few	TRBJ1-5	15	TGTGCCAGCTCACCACCGGGAGGTAGCAATCAGCCCCAGCATTTT	CASSPPGGSNQPQHF
NA	TRBV5-6	NA	TRBJ1-1	14	TGTGCCAGCAGCTTGGAGGGGACTAGGTGGTTGGCTTTCTTT	CASSLEGTRWLAFF
NA	TRBV28	NA	TRBJ2-5	13	TGTGCCAGCAGTTTGGGCTATCAAGAGACCCAGTACTTC	CASSLGYQETQYF
NA	TRBV27	NA	TRBJ2-1	14	TGTGCCAGCAGTTGGGAGATTCCCGGCAATGAGCAGTTCTTC	CASSWEIPGNEQFF
NA	TRBV4-1	NA	TRBJ2-3	14	TGCGCCAGCAGCCAAGCCCTAGGGGGAGATACGCAGTATTTT	CASSQALGGDTQYF
NA	TRBV4-1	NA	TRBJ2-7	15	TGCGCCAGCAGCCAAGTGGCTGGCCCGTCATACGAGCAGTACTTC	CASSQVAGPSYEQYF
NA	TRBV5-1	NA	TRBJ2-2	14	TGCGCCAGCAGCTTCACAGGGAGCAGCGGGGAGCTGTTTTTT	CASSFTGSSGELFF
TRBD1	TRBV7-2	once	TRBJ2-1	14	TGTGCCAGCAGCAGGGACAGGGAGAGGAATGAGCAGTTCTTC	CASSRDRERNEQFF
TRBD1	TRBV28	NA	TRBJ1-2	13	TGTGCCAGCAGTACTGGACAGGGAGGTGGCTACACCTTC	CASSTGQGGGYTF
NA	TRBV6-5	NA	TRBJ2-7	14	TGTGCCAGCAGGGGGAGATTTAGCTCCTACGAGCAGTACTTC	CASRGRFSSYEQYF
NA	TRBV28	once	TRBJ2-7	14	TGTGCCAGCATCGAAACGGGTCTGTACTACGAGCAGTACTTC	CASIETGLYYEQYF
NA	TRBV5-1	NA	TRBJ2-3	14	TGCGCCAGCAGCTTGGCGGGGAACACAGATACGCAGTATTTT	CASSLAGNTDTQYF
NA	TRBV30	NA	TRBJ2-3	16	TGTGCCTGGAGTGACCCACGGGTCCAAAGCACAGATACGCAGTATTTT	CAWSDPRVQSTDTQYF
TRBD1	TRBV4-1	NA	TRBJ2-7	15	TGCGCCAGCAGCCAAGGGTTGGGACAGGGATACGAGCAGTACTTC	CASSQGLGQGYEQYF
TRBD2	TRBV7-2	NA	TRBJ2-3	14	TGTGCCAGCAGCCTAGCGGGGGCCACAGATACGCAGTATTTT	CASSLAGATDTQYF
NA	TRBV27	NA	TRBJ2-3	16	TGTGCCAGCACCCCGCGGGCACAAGGTTCAACAGATACGCAGTATTTT	CASTPRAQGSTDTQYF
NA	TRBV5-3	once	TRBJ2-7	12	TGTGCCAGAAGCTGTCCTATCCACGAGCAGTACTTC	CARSCPIHEQYF
NA	TRBV28	few	TRBJ1-2	13	TGTGCCAGCTCACAGGGTGACTGGGGTGGCTACACCTTC	CASSQGDWGGYTF
TRBD1	TRBV9	few	TRBJ1-4	14	TGTGCCAGCAATGGAGGGACAGGGGGAGAAAAACTGTTTTTT	CASNGGTGGEKLFF
TRBD1	TRBV28	NA	TRBJ1-2	16	TGTGCCAGCATCACCGCTCAAGACAGGGGGCTTTATGGCTACACCTTC	CASITAQDRGLYGYTF
NA	TRBV28	NA	TRBJ2-7	16	TGTGCCAGCAGTTTAGTCTCAGGGGGACTAGGCTACGAGCAGTACTTC	CASSLVSGGLGYEQYF
NA	TRBV27	NA	TRBJ2-5	12	TGTGCCAGCAGCTCTCCCCAAGAGACCCAGTACTTC	CASSSPQETQYF